This T cell receptor beta chain comes out of a study of vaccination and CD4 T cells after COVID-19 (dated by TCRdb to between 2021 and 2022). Turning to the overall study: Every convalescent patient had a positive nasal swab PCR test for SARS-CoV-2, with mild disease in nine patients and severe disease in one. In over 8 COVID-19 convalescent patients and a handful of infection-naive healthy vaccine recipients, researchers compared the spike-specific CD4+ TCR repertoire from before mRNA vaccination with the repertoire from after. Three convalescent patients gave samples both early after vaccination (day 14) and late after vaccination (days 161 to 241). Post-COVID blood samples were collected from convalescent patients a median of around 96 days after diagnosis, with a range of about 35 to 180 days. Participants received two doses of either the Pfizer-BioNTech BNT162b2 vaccine (n=8) or the Moderna mRNA-1273 vaccine (n=2). Post-vaccine blood samples were taken a median of roughly 72 days after the second vaccine dose, with a range of roughly 14 to 250 days. In control cultures, a CEFX viral epitope pool was used as positive control, an HIV-1 Nef peptide pool was used as negative control, or no peptide was added. In the convalescent cohort there were six males and four females, among whom were two Hispanic individuals, seven Caucasians, two Asians and one multiracial person. For stimulating the cultures, overlapping spike peptide pools were used, derived from SARS-CoV-2 as well as from the common cold coronaviruses HCoV-NL63, HCoV-OC43 and HCoV-229E.

The protocol used for the library was PCR. DNA from cultured CD4+ T cells was subjected to TCR sequencing with the Oncomine TCR Beta short-read assay at the Johns Hopkins FTIC core. The QIAamp micro DNA kit was used to extract genomic DNA from the cultured CD4+ T cells. Oncomine TCR Beta libraries made from cultured CD4+ T cells were pooled using unique dual indexes and sequenced on an Illumina iSeq 100. The authors processed their data as follows. Non-productive sequences were removed, and CDR3s not starting with C, not ending with F or W, or shorter than 7 amino acids were discarded. The MANAFEST web application was used to identify antigen-specific clonotypes by comparing peptide-stimulated wells against reference wells and other culture wells. An FDR below 0.05, an odds ratio above 5, and a productive frequency above 0.1% in at least two of three replicate wells were required for clones to be considered positive. A clonotype was classed as cross-reactive if the clonotype showed significant expansion both in SARS-CoV-2 spike wells and in at least one common cold coronavirus spike condition. CDR3 homology was assessed with Levenshtein distances (stringdist) and unrooted phylogenetic trees (ape) in R version 3.6.1. The public reads were reprocessed in TCRdb via fastp at Q25 and MiXCR, keeping in-frame beta chains. CDR3 protein duplicates are merged, each entry listing the most common genes and DNA. In this record, the V and J calls reflect TCRdb's handling and not the investigators' own analysis. Counted in this sample were around 30,000 distinct CDR3 sequences; roughly a third of them appeared once. Jointly, the top ten make up about 3.2% of the sample.

Details on this clonotype: No antigen is known for it. Within one base of it there is no much larger clone, and no base qualities were kept.

The paper as a whole reports these results and caveats: Among the post-vaccine SARS-CoV-2-reactive clones in convalescent patients, a median about 86% showed up only after vaccination, which suggests vaccine-specific priming. Nearly all vaccine-specific clones in convalescent patients (304 of 307) were mono-reactive for SARS-CoV-2 spike rather than cross-reactive with common cold coronaviruses. Although the median number of SARS-CoV-2-reactive clonotypes went up from roughly 19 after infection to some 38 after vaccination, the increase was not significant. Relatively few convalescent patients were included in the study, and early timepoints after natural infection were not analyzed.

The CDR3 runs 11 amino acids, cysteine and phenylalanine included. Of all the DNA, just the CDR3 is kept, 33 bases in frame from base 1. The junction shows trimming of 3 bases on V and 3 bases on J, plus 6 bases between the germline ends. The germline V gene (reference sequence) specifies DFQATT as CDR1 and SNEGSKA as CDR2. This sample's time point label indicates: late sampling 161 to 241 days after vaccination in a few convalescent patients. Per the publication, the treatment or condition label means: approximately 9-day PBMC culture with coronavirus spike peptide pools or control peptides (ViraFEST assay). To expand antigen-specific T cells with peptide pools and then pick out the expanded clonotypes through TCR sequencing, the study relied on the ViraFEST assay. The positive SARS-CoV-2 PCR tests of the convalescent patients were dated from March to December 2020, before the Alpha, Beta and Delta variants emerged in the United States. Each well held around 1.9 million PBMCs cultured with 9 to 10 ug/ml peptide pools in IMDM containing approximately 4.8% human AB serum and 9.5 to 10 IU/ml IL-2. Half of the culture medium was replaced with fresh IL-2-containing medium on days 3 and 7. CD4+ T cells were isolated after around ten days of culture through negative selection using the EasySep CD4+ T cell isolation kit. Ficoll-Paque Plus gradient centrifugation was used to isolate PBMCs from whole blood, and the isolated PBMCs were then either used fresh or cryopreserved at -140C. In general, triplicate wells were set up for every culture condition.

The TCR sequence derives from a human donor who had recovered from COVID-19. The rearrangement joined TRBV20-1 to TRBJ2-7; no D gene can be assigned with confidence. This material consisted of CD4+ T cells from blood, cultured in vitro, taken about 7 months after SARS-CoV-2 vaccination. This receptor carries the CDR3 CSARGIYEQYF. The DNA sequence follows: TGCAGTGCTAGGGGGATCTACGAGCAGTACTTC.